The source of this T cell receptor (beta chain) is a study of T cells in Graves' hyperthyroidism and ophthalmopathy. Study-level points and caveats: Within blood appeared most thyroid clonotypes that had expanded above 0.001.

Germline CDR1 LNHDA, CDR2 SQIVND (reference sequence). The germline V and J ends were trimmed by 5 bases and 9 bases, with 17 bases remaining between them. The CDR3 is made up of 14 amino acids. Uncontrolled infection, other autoimmune disease, pregnancy or lactation barred patients from enrollment. This clonotype occurred once. Antigen: not known. Researchers took RNA transcripts and amplified the TCR beta CDR3 regions from them. The HTBI primer set was used in a first-round RT-PCR of the TCR CDR3. TCRdb re-derived calls from the multiplex PCR reads in MiXCR, one entry per CDR3 protein. Counted here are about 360,000 distinct CDR3 sequences, approximately 13% occurring once; the ten biggest clones make up less than 10%.

Source material: blood. The chain recombines TRBV19 with TRBJ2-1, with TRBD1 as a possible D gene (6 bases). This TCR came from a woman younger than 35 with Graves' hyperthyroidism. The CDR3 DNA reads TGTGCCAGTAGTCACAGGGCCCCGAAGGTTGAGCAGTTCTTC. Translated: CASSHRAPKVEQFF.